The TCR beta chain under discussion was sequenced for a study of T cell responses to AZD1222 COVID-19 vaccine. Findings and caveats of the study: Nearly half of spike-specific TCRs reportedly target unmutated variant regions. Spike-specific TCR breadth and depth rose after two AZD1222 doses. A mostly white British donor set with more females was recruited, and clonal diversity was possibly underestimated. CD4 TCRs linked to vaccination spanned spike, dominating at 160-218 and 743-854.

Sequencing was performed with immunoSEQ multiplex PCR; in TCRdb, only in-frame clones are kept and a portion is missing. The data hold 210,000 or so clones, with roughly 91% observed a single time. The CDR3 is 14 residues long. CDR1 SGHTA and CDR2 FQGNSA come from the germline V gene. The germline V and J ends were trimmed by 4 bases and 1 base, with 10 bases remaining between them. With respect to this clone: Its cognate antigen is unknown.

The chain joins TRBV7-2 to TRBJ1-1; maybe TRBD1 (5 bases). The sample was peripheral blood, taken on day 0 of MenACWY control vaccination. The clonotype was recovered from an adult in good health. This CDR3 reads CASSSGRANTEAFF. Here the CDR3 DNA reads TGTGCCAGCAGCTCCGGCAGGGCGAACACTGAAGCTTTCTTT.